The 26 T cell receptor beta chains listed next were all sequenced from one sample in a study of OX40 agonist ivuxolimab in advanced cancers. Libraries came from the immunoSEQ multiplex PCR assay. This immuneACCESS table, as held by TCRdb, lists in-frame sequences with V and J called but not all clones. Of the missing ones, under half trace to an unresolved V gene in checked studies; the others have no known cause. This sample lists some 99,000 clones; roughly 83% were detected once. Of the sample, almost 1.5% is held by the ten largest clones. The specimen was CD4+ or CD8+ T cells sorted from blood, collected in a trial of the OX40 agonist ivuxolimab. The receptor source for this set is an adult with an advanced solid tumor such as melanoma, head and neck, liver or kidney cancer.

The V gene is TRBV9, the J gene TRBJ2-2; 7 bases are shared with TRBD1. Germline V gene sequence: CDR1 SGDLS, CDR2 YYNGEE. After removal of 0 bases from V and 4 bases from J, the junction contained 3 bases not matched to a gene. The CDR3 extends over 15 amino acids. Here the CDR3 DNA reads TGTGCCAGCAGCGTAGGAGGGGGCCCCACCGGGGAGCTGTTTTTT. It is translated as CASSVGGGPTGELFF. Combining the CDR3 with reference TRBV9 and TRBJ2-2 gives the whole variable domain DSGVTQTPKHLITATGQRVTLRCSPRSGDLSVYWYQQSLDQGLQFLIQYYNGEERAKGNILERFSAQQFPDLHSELNLSSLELGDSALYFCASSVGGGPTGELFFGEGSRLTVL.

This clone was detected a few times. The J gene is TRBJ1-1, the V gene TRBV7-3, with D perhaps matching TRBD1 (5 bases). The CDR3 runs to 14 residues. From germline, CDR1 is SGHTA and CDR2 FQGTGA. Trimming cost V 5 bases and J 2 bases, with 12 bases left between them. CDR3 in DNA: TGTGCCAGCAGCATAGCGGGGCCTAACACTGAAGCTTTCTTT. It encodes CASSIAGPNTEAFF.

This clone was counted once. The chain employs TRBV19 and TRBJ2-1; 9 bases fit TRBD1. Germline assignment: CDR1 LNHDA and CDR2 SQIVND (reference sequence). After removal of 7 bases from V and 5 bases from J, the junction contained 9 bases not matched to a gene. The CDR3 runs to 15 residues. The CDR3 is CASTKPGTGNNEQFF. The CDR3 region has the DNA TGTGCCAGTACCAAACCCGGGACAGGGAACAATGAGCAGTTCTTC. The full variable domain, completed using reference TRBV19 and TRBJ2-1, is DGGITQSPKYLFRKEGQNVTLSCEQNLNHDAMYWYRQDPGQGLRLIYYSQIVNDFQKGDIAEGYSVSREKKESFPLTVTSAQKNPTAFYLCASTKPGTGNNEQFFGPGTRLTVL.

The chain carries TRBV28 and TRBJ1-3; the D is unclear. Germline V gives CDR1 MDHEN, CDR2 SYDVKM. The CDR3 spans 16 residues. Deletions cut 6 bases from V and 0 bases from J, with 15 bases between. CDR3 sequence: CASSPSLRSSGNTIYF. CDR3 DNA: TGTGCCAGCAGCCCCAGCCTGAGATCCTCTGGAAACACCATATATTTT.

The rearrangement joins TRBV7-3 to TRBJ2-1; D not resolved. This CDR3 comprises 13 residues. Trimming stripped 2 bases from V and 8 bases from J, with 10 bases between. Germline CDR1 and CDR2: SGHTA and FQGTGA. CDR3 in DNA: TGTGCCAGCAGCTTAGGAGTCTCCCATGAGCAGTTCTTC. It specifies CASSLGVSHEQFF.

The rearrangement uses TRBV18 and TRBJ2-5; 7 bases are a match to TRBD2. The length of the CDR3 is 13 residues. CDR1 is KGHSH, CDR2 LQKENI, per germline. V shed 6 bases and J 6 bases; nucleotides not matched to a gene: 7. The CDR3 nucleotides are TGTGCCAGCTCGACCGGGGGGTCGAAGACCCAGTACTTC. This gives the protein CASSTGGSKTQYF. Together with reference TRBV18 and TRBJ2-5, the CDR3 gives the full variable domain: NAGVMQNPRHLVRRRGQEARLRCSPMKGHSHVYWYRQLPEEGLKFMVYLQKENIIDESGMPKERFSAEFPKEGPSILRIQQVVRGDSAAYFCASSTGGSKTQYFGPGTRLLVL.

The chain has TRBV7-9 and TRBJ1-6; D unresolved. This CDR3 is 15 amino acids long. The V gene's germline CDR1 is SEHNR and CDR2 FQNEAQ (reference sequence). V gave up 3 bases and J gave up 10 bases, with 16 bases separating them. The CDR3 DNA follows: TGTGCCAGCAGCTTTGGGTCCCGGGAACGATCACCCCTCCACTTT. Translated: CASSFGSRERSPLHF.

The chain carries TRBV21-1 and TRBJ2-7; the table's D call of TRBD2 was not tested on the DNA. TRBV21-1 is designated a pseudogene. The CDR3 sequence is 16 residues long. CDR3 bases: TGTGCCAGCAGCAAAGCGCACGGCGGGAGGGCGGTCGAGCAGTACTTC. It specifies CASSKAHGGRAVEQYF.

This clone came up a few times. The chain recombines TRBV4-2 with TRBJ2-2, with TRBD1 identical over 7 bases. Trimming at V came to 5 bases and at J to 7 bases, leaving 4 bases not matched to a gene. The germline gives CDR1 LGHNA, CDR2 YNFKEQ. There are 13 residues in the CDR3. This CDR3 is CASSWDRLGELFF. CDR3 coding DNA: TGTGCCAGCAGCTGGGACAGACTCGGGGAGCTGTTTTTT.

CDR3 in DNA: TGTGCCAGCAGCGTAGGACCTGGGGAGCTGTTTTTT. Amino acids: CASSVGPGELFF. The chain carries TRBV9 and TRBJ2-2; D is unresolved. Trimming stripped 0 bases from V and 8 bases from J, with 5 bases between. CDR1 is SGDLS and CDR2 is YYNGEE in the germline V gene. The CDR3 extends over 12 amino acids.

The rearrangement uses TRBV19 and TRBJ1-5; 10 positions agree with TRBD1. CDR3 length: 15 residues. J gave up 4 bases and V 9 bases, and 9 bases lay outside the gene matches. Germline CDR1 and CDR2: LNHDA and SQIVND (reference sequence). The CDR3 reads CASSGAGQGNQPQHF. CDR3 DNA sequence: TGTGCCAGCTCCGGAGCGGGACAGGGGAATCAGCCCCAGCATTTT.

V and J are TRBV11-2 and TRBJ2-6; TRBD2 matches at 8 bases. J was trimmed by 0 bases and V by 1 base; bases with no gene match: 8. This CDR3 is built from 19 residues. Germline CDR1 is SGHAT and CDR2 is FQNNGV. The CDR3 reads CASSLGSGGPRSGANVLTF. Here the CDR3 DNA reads TGTGCCAGCAGCTTAGGAAGCGGGGGCCCTCGCTCTGGGGCCAACGTCCTGACTTTC. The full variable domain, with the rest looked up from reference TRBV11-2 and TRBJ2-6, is EAGVAQSPRYKIIEKRQSVAFWCNPISGHATLYWYQQILGQGPKLLIQFQNNGVVDDSQLPKDRFSAERLKGVDSTLKIQPAKLEDSAVYLCASSLGSGGPRSGANVLTFGAGSRLTVL.

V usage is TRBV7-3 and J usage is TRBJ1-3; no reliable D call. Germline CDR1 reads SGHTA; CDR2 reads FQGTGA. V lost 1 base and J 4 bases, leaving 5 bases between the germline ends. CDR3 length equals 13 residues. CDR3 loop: CASSLSVGNTIYF. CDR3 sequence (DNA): TGTGCCAGCAGCTTAAGCGTCGGAAACACCATATATTTT.

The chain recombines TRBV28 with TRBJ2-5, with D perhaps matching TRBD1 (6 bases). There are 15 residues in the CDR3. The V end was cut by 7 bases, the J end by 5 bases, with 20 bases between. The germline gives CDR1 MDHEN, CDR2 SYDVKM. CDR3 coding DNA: TGTGCCAGCAATCCCGACAGGTACCAGGGGGAGACCCAGTACTTC. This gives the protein CASNPDRYQGETQYF. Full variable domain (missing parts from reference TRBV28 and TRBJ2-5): DVKVTQSSRYLVKRTGEKVFLECVQDMDHENMFWYRQDPGLGLRLIYFSYDVKMKEKGDIPEGYSVSREKKERFSLILESASTNQTSMYLCASNPDRYQGETQYFGPGTRLLVL.

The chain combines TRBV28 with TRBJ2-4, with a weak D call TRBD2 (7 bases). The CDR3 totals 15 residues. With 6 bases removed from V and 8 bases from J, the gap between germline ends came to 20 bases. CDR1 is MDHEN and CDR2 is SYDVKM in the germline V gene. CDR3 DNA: TGTGCCAGCAGGGCTAGGGGGGGACGGGGACACATTCAGTACTTC. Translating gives CASRARGGRGHIQYF.

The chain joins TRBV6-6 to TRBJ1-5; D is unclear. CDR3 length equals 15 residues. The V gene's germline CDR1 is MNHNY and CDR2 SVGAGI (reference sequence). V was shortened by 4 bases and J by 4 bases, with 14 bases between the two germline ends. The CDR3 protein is CASSSGKADNQPQHF. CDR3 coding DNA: TGTGCCAGCAGTTCCGGAAAGGCGGATAATCAGCCCCAGCATTTT.

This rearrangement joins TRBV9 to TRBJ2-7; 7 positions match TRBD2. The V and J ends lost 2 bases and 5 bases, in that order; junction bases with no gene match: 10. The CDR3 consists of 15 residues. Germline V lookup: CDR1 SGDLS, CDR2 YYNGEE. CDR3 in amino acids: CASSVEGGESHEQYF. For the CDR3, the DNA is TGTGCCAGCAGCGTCGAGGGAGGGGAGTCCCACGAGCAGTACTTC.

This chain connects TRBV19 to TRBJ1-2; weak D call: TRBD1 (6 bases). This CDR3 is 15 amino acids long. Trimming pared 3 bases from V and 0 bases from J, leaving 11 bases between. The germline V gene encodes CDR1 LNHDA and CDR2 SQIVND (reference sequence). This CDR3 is CASSILDSANYGYTF. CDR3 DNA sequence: TGTGCCAGTAGTATCTTGGACAGCGCTAACTATGGCTACACCTTC.

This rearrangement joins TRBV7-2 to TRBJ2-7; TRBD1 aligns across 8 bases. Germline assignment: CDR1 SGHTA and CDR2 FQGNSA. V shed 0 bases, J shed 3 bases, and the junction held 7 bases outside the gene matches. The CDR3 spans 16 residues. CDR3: CASSLAPGQGGYEQYF. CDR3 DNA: TGTGCCAGCAGCTTAGCCCCAGGACAGGGCGGCTACGAGCAGTACTTC.

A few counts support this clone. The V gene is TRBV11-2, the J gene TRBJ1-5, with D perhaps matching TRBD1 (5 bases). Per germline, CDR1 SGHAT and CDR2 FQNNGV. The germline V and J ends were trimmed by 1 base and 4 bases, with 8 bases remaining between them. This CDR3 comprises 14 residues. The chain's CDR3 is CASSLGQINQPQHF. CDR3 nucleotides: TGTGCCAGCAGCTTAGGACAGATTAATCAGCCCCAGCATTTT.

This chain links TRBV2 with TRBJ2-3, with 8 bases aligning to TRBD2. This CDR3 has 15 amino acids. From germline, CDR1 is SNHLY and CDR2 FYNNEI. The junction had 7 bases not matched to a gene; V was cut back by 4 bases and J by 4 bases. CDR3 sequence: CASSVRRGGSDTQYF. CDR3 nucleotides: TGTGCCAGCAGTGTTCGACGGGGGGGCTCAGATACGCAGTATTTT. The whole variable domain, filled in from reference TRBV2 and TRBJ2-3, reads EPEVTQTPSHQVTQMGQEVILRCVPISNHLYFYWYRQILGQKVEFLVSFYNNEISEKSEIFDDQFSVERPDGSNFTLKIRSTKLEDSAMYFCASSVRRGGSDTQYFGPGTRLTVL.

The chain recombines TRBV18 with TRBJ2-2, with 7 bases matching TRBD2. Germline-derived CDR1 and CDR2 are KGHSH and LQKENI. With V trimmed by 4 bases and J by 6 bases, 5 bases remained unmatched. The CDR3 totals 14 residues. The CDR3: CASSRDYGPGELFF. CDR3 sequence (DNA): TGTGCCAGCTCACGGGACTACGGCCCCGGGGAGCTGTTTTTT.

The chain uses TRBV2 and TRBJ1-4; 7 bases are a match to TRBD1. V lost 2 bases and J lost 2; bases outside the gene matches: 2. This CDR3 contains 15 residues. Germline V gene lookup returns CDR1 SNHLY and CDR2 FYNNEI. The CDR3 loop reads CASSEWDSTNEKLFF. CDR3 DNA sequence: TGTGCCAGCAGTGAATGGGACAGTACTAATGAAAAACTGTTTTTT.

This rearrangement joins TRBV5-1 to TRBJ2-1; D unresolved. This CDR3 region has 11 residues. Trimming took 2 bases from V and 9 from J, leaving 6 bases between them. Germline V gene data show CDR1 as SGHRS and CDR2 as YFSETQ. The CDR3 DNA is TGCGCCAGCAGCTTTGGGATTGAGCAGTTCTTC. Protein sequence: CASSFGIEQFF.

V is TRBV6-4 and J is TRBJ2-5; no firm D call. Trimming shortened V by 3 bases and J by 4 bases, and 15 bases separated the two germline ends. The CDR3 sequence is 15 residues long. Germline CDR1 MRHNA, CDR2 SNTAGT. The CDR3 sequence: CASSDTAGGLETQYF. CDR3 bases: TGTGCCAGCAGTGATACCGCAGGCGGATTAGAGACCCAGTACTTC.

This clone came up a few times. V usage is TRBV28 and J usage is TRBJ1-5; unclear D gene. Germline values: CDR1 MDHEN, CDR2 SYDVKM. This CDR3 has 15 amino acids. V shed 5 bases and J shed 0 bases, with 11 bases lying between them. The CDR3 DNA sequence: TGTGCCAGCAGTCCCCCGGACGGTAGCAATCAGCCCCAGCATTTT. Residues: CASSPPDGSNQPQHF.